A single T cell receptor beta chain is shown here with its context. Libraries were prepared by immunoSEQ multiplex PCR; TCRdb keeps only in-frame clonotypes and omits some of them. In the table there are about 2.4 million clones, 93% of which are singletons. This entry is derived from a study of shared clonotypes between healthy human individuals. As for the study in general: Each donor's CD8 memory used one plate, CD8 naive two, each CD4 subset three.

This CDR3 is built from 17 residues. The V and J ends lost 5 bases and 0 bases, in that order; junction bases with no gene match: 10. CDR1 is MDHEN and CDR2 is SYDVKM in the germline V gene. This receptor was identified in a man younger than 35 in good health. Some clones in this sample may be carry-over from other donors' samples. V is TRBV28 and J is TRBJ1-3; 7 bases are a match to TRBD1. The sample comprised naive CD4+ T cells from PBMCs. Subset indicated: CD45RA+ positively selected. CDR3 sequence reads: CASSIPPQGISGNTIYF. The CDR3 DNA sequence: TGTGCCAGCAGTATCCCCCCACAGGGGATCTCTGGAAACACCATATATTTT.